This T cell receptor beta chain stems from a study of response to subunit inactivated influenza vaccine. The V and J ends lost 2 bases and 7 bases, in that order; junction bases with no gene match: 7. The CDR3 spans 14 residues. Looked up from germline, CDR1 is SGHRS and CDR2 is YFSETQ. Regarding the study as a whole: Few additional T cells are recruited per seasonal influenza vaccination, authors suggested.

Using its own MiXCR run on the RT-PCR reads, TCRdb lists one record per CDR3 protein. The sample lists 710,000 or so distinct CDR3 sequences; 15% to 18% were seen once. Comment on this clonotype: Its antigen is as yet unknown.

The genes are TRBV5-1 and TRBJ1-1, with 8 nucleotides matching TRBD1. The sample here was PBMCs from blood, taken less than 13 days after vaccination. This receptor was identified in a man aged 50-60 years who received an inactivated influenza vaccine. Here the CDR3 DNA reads TGCGCCAGCAGCTTACCGGGACAGGCCTTTGAAGCTTTCTTT. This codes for CASSLPGQAFEAFF.